This TCR beta chain was captured by sequencing in a study of T cell repertoires in cytomegalovirus infection. From germline, CDR1 is SGHKS and CDR2 YYEKEE (reference sequence). V was pared by 4 bases and J by 5 bases, with 2 bases of the junction left unmatched. The CDR3 contains 13 residues. This clonotype has only a few counts. MiXCR was run by TCRdb on the reads, yielding one entry per CDR3 protein. Of around 630,000 distinct CDR3 sequences in the sample, approximately 25% were seen once. This clonotype was sampled from a human donor in good health (CMV status not recorded). Some clones in this sample may be carry-over from other donors' samples. The chain carries TRBV5-5 and TRBJ2-2, with TRBD1 matching over 7 bases. The sequenced sample consisted of CD8+ T cells from PBMCs. CDR3 sequence reads: CASSGGQTGELFF. The DNA of the CDR3 is TGTGCCAGCAGCGGGGGACAGACCGGGGAGCTGTTTTTT.